These 10 T cell receptor beta chains were sequenced from one sample in a study of blood T cell repertoires in COVID-19. Assay: immunoSEQ multiplex PCR; the TCRdb copy retains only in-frame clones and omits some. The sample comprises approximately 150,000 clones, over 75% of which are singletons, and roughly 3.9% rests with the top ten. The sequenced sample consisted of PBMCs or T cells enriched from blood (not recorded which). Source of these receptors: a man aged 45-65 years in a cohort exposed to, infected with or recovered from COVID-19 (not recorded which).

This clone was seen only once. The V call is TRBV6-1, the J call TRBJ2-5, with 9 bases matching TRBD1. The germline V gene encodes CDR1 MNHNS and CDR2 SASEGT. This CDR3 spans 15 amino acids. J was trimmed by 5 bases and V by 2 bases; bases with no gene match: 6. CDR3 nucleotides: TGTGCCAGCAGTGAACTGGGGACAGGGACGGAGACCCAGTACTTC. It specifies CASSELGTGTETQYF.

This clone was seen once. This sequence joins TRBV5-1 and TRBJ1-6, with 7 bases aligning to TRBD1. The V gene's germline CDR1 is SGHRS and CDR2 YFSETQ. Losses at the gene ends were 3 bases for V and 8 bases for J; bases not matched to a gene: 8. The CDR3 length is 15 residues. The CDR3 DNA reads TGCGCCAGCAGCTCCCAGGGAACAGGGGATTCACCCCTCCACTTT. Protein product: CASSSQGTGDSPLHF. Full variable domain (remainder filled in from reference TRBV5-1 and TRBJ1-6): KAGVTQTPRYLIKTRGQQVTLSCSPISGHRSVSWYQQTPGQGLQFLFEYFSETQRNKGNFPGRFSGRQFSNSRSEMNVSTLELGDSALYLCASSSQGTGDSPLHFGNGTRLTVT.

Notes on this clone: Other DNA sequences in this specimen translate into the identical CDR3. The chain carries TRBV18 and TRBJ1-2, with TRBD1 matching 8 bases. With 3 bases clipped from V and 4 bases from J, the junction kept 1 base outside the gene matches. The CDR3 sequence is 13 residues long. The germline CDR1 and CDR2 sequences are KGHSH and LQKENI. CDR3 residues: CASSPDRVYGYTF. Written as DNA, the CDR3 is TGTGCCAGCTCACCGGACAGGGTCTATGGCTACACCTTC. Looking up the rest from reference TRBV18 and TRBJ1-2 gives the full variable domain: NAGVMQNPRHLVRRRGQEARLRCSPMKGHSHVYWYRQLPEEGLKFMVYLQKENIIDESGMPKERFSAEFPKEGPSILRIQQVVRGDSAAYFCASSPDRVYGYTFGSGTRLTVV.

The chain combines TRBV9 with TRBJ1-2; 10 nucleotides line up with TRBD1. The CDR3 is 14 amino acids. The J segment lost 6 bases and the V segment lost 4 bases, leaving 6 bases of the junction unmatched. Germline V gene data show CDR1 as SGDLS and CDR2 as YYNGEE. The CDR3 loop reads CASSPLGQGNGYTF. CDR3 DNA: TGTGCCAGCAGCCCATTGGGACAGGGGAATGGCTACACCTTC.

CDR3 bases: TGTGCCAGCAGCTACCCGGGACAGGGGGTTGATGAGCAGTTCTTC. This codes for CASSYPGQGVDEQFF. The V and J genes are TRBV11-2 and TRBJ2-1, with 11 bases aligning to TRBD1. The CDR3 has 15 amino acids. Germline lookup yields CDR1 SGHAT and CDR2 FQNNGV. Trimming cost V 4 bases and J 8 bases; bases outside gene matches: 7.

The chain couples TRBV11-3 to TRBJ1-1; unclear D gene. V was clipped by 3 bases and J by 1 base, with 6 bases between them. The CDR3 is made up of 13 amino acids. Germline V gene data show CDR1 as SGHNT and CDR2 as YENEEA. This CDR3 is CASSLTKNTEAFF. The CDR3 region has the DNA TGTGCCAGCAGCTTGACAAAGAACACTGAAGCTTTCTTT.

The rearrangement uses TRBV28 and TRBJ1-1, with a possible D match to TRBD1 (5 bases). The germline V gene encodes CDR1 MDHEN and CDR2 SYDVKM. Trimming took 6 bases from V and 7 from J, leaving 12 bases between them. The CDR3 has 12 amino acids. CDR3 protein: CASRRKGYEAFF. In DNA, the CDR3 is TGTGCCAGCAGAAGGAAGGGGTATGAAGCTTTCTTT.

The chain has TRBV7-2 and TRBJ2-7; 7 positions agree with TRBD1. The CDR3 is 16 residues long. Germline V lookup: CDR1 SGHTA, CDR2 FQGNSA. J was trimmed by 4 bases and V by 8 bases; bases with no gene match: 17. CDR3 bases: TGTGCCAGCCAGACTTCGGCGGGTCACAGGGGTTACGAGCAGTACTTC. The encoded protein is CASQTSAGHRGYEQYF.

V and J are TRBV9 and TRBJ2-7; D may be TRBD2 (6 bases). The CDR3 extends over 15 amino acids. V was cut by 1 base and J by 2 bases, with 13 bases left in between. Germline V gives CDR1 SGDLS, CDR2 YYNGEE. CDR3 sequence: CASSVTWEAAYEQYF. The CDR3 DNA sequence: TGTGCCAGCAGCGTAACGTGGGAGGCCGCCTACGAGCAGTACTTC.

The CDR3: CASSQGSWVSGANVLTF. CDR3 nucleotides: TGTGCCAGCAGCCAGGGTTCTTGGGTCTCTGGGGCCAACGTCCTGACTTTC. The chain uses TRBV11-3 and TRBJ2-6; D is perhaps TRBD1 (5 bases). Germline assignment: CDR1 SGHNT and CDR2 YENEEA. The CDR3 sequence is 17 residues long. V was pared by 5 bases and J by 0 bases, with 14 bases between.